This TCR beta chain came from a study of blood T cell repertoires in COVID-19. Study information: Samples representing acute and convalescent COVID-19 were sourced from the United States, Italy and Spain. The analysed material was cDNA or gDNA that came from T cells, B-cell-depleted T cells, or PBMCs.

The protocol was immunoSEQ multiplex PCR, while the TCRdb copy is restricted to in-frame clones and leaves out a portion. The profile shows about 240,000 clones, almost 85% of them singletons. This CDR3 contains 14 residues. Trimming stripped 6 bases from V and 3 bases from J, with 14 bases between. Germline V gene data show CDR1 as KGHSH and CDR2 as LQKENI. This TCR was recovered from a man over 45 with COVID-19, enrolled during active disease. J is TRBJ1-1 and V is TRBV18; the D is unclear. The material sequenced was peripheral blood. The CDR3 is CASSTRRDYTEAFF. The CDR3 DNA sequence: TGTGCCAGCTCCACAAGGAGGGATTACACTGAAGCTTTCTTT.